These T cell receptor beta chains were read from a single sample in a study of monozygotic twins with inflammatory bowel disease. TCRdb reprocessed the 5' RACE reads, keeping one entry per CDR3 protein, no DNA. The sample table includes 400,000 to 500,000 distinct CDR3 sequences. The sample was blood. These receptors all stem from a human donor with ulcerative colitis or Crohn's disease, or a healthy co-twin of an affected twin (not recorded which). Both conserved end residues are part of each CDR3.

j_call: TRBJ1-2
v_call: TRBV7-8
cdr3_aa: CASSLVRMDYGYTF

j_call: TRBJ1-2
v_call: TRBV5-4
cdr3_aa: CASSLSGAVYGYTF

j_call: TRBJ1-6
v_call: TRBV20-1
cdr3_aa: CSAREQTANSPLHF

j_call: TRBJ1-6
v_call: TRBV30
cdr3_aa: CAWSVWSSALHF

j_call: TRBJ1-2
v_call: TRBV7-2
cdr3_aa: CASSLAGLGANYGYTF

j_call: TRBJ2-6
v_call: TRBV11-2
cdr3_aa: CASSRGGPANVLTF

j_call: TRBJ2-7
v_call: TRBV20-1
cdr3_aa: CSALKGLSYEQYF

j_call: TRBJ2-1
v_call: TRBV6-4
cdr3_aa: CASSQSKTSGLKRSYNEQFF

j_call: TRBJ2-2
v_call: TRBV30
cdr3_aa: CAWIGIQARYTGELFF

j_call: TRBJ2-3
v_call: TRBV7-6
cdr3_aa: CASSLAPFARGTSTDTQYF

j_call: TRBJ2-5
v_call: TRBV5-8
cdr3_aa: CASSFRSGTKTQYF

j_call: TRBJ2-7
v_call: TRBV6-2/TRBV6-3
cdr3_aa: CATWRTSGTYEQYF

j_call: TRBJ2-1
v_call: TRBV11-2
cdr3_aa: CASSLVPGRGGGADEQFF

j_call: TRBJ2-5
v_call: TRBV9
cdr3_aa: CASSVAGLAGAETQYF

j_call: TRBJ2-6
v_call: TRBV6-5
cdr3_aa: CASSFFRDTAVSGANVLTF

j_call: TRBJ1-1
v_call: TRBV10-3
cdr3_aa: CAISARTTEAFF

j_call: TRBJ2-5
v_call: TRBV18
cdr3_aa: CASSRYDKETQYF

j_call: TRBJ1-2
v_call: TRBV11-2
cdr3_aa: CASRVEGSYGYTF

j_call: TRBJ1-2
v_call: TRBV27
cdr3_aa: CASSLSRGLAYGYTF

j_call: TRBJ2-2
v_call: TRBV24-1
cdr3_aa: CATSDPRGGPGELFF

j_call: TRBJ2-1
v_call: TRBV18
cdr3_aa: CASSPPTSSGRGNEQFF

j_call: TRBJ2-1
v_call: TRBV7-2
cdr3_aa: CASSPPGLAGNEQFF

j_call: TRBJ2-5
v_call: TRBV12-3/TRBV12-4
cdr3_aa: CASSLGGDGETQCF

j_call: TRBJ1-1
v_call: TRBV11-2
cdr3_aa: CASSLGGGFTEAFF

j_call: TRBJ2-5
v_call: TRBV11-2
cdr3_aa: CASRSGAGETQYF

j_call: TRBJ1-1
v_call: TRBV18
cdr3_aa: CASSIRDRETEAFF

j_call: TRBJ2-3
v_call: TRBV10-3
cdr3_aa: CAISESHPDTQYF

j_call: TRBJ2-1
v_call: TRBV20-1
cdr3_aa: CSVTFWTSGGRRNEQFF

j_call: TRBJ1-2
v_call: TRBV15
cdr3_aa: CATSRVAVANYGYTF

j_call: TRBJ2-7
v_call: TRBV25-1
cdr3_aa: CASSEERTVIPF

j_call: TRBJ1-2
v_call: TRBV28
cdr3_aa: CASSLMGYGYTF

j_call: TRBJ2-7
v_call: TRBV3-1
cdr3_aa: CASSQSSGGAFPHYF

j_call: TRBJ1-5
v_call: TRBV20-1
cdr3_aa: CSVLRGRGNQPQHF

j_call: TRBJ1-2
v_call: TRBV7-2
cdr3_aa: CASSLSRDGYTF

j_call: TRBJ1-1
v_call: TRBV5-1
cdr3_aa: CASSLDGRPNTEAFF

j_call: TRBJ2-2
v_call: TRBV7-2
cdr3_aa: CASSLEALSGELFF

j_call: TRBJ1-2
v_call: TRBV7-2
cdr3_aa: CASSFFTGGRLGYGYTF

j_call: TRBJ2-5
v_call: TRBV5-8
cdr3_aa: CASSPGQGGRKTQYF

j_call: TRBJ2-3
v_call: TRBV20-1
cdr3_aa: CSARVIGPRNTDTQYF

j_call: TRBJ2-1
v_call: TRBV6-1
cdr3_aa: CASSKAGVSYNEQFF

j_call: TRBJ2-7
v_call: TRBV30
cdr3_aa: CAWSVGQGYEQYF

j_call: TRBJ2-3
v_call: TRBV24-1
cdr3_aa: CATSDFIVDTQYF

j_call: TRBJ2-3
v_call: TRBV5-1
cdr3_aa: CASSASLGDTQYF

j_call: TRBJ1-6
v_call: TRBV19
cdr3_aa: CASTGNNNSPLHF

j_call: TRBJ1-3
v_call: TRBV4-3
cdr3_aa: CASSQDGGTPASGNTIYF

j_call: TRBJ2-1
v_call: TRBV3-1
cdr3_aa: CASSHNGEQFF

j_call: TRBJ2-2
v_call: TRBV5-1
cdr3_aa: CASNPRSSTGELFF

j_call: TRBJ2-3
v_call: TRBV9
cdr3_aa: CASSGTGGDPDTQYF

j_call: TRBJ2-6
v_call: TRBV11-2
cdr3_aa: CASSRFDWDRGRWSGANVLTF

j_call: TRBJ2-1
v_call: TRBV4-3
cdr3_aa: CASNPTSPTVDEQFF

j_call: TRBJ1-1
v_call: TRBV7-9
cdr3_aa: CASSLVALNTEAFF

j_call: TRBJ1-5
v_call: TRBV30
cdr3_aa: CAWSSGLDQPQHF

j_call: TRBJ1-1
v_call: TRBV5-1
cdr3_aa: CASSLAGGQGSLGVPNTEAFF

j_call: TRBJ2-2
v_call: TRBV11-2
cdr3_aa: CASKVMTGVGQLFF

j_call: TRBJ1-2
v_call: TRBV25-1
cdr3_aa: CASSVGTEPRGGYTF

j_call: TRBJ2-3
v_call: TRBV15
cdr3_aa: CATSRVGAVRDTQYF

j_call: TRBJ2-5
v_call: TRBV5-8
cdr3_aa: CASSLVGGTQETQYF

j_call: TRBJ1-1
v_call: TRBV5-1
cdr3_aa: CASSLKGGMNTEAFF

j_call: TRBJ1-2
v_call: TRBV6-5
cdr3_aa: CASHSVGLNGYTF

j_call: TRBJ2-5
v_call: TRBV5-6
cdr3_aa: CASSLKVQSGETQYF